One sample yielded the 25 T cell receptor beta chains listed below, sequenced in a study of T cells in Graves' hyperthyroidism and ophthalmopathy. RNA transcripts served as the template for amplifying TCR beta CDR3 regions. HTBI primers were employed in a first-round RT-PCR of the TCR CDR3. MiXCR, applied by TCRdb to the multiplex PCR reads, yields one record per CDR3 protein. The repertoire holds about 560,000 distinct CDR3 sequences, with around 15% as singletons. Sequencing input: blood. The receptors here all came from a woman between 18 and 29 years old with Graves' hyperthyroidism.

This clonotype was detected many times. The chain is built from TRBV5-1 and TRBJ1-2; D is unresolved. The CDR3 has 15 amino acids. CDR1 and CDR2 from the germline V gene are SGHRS and YFSETQ. V dropped 0 bases and J dropped 4 bases, with 13 bases sitting between them. CDR3 DNA sequence: TGCGCCAGCAGCTTGGGGTTTGGGGAAAGCTATGGCTACACCTTC. Its protein product is CASSLGFGESYGYTF.

A remark on this clonotype: One junction end disagrees with the germline gene, perhaps due to a read error. V is TRBV7-8 and J is TRBJ1-6, with 10 bases identical to TRBD1. The CDR3 has 15 amino acids. Germline CDR1 reads SGHVS; CDR2 reads FQNEAQ. The CDR3 sequence: CAGSVPTGGLAPLHF. CDR3 in DNA: TGTGCCGGCAGCGTTCCGACAGGGGGCTTAGCACCCCTCCACTTT.

This clonotype was seen repeatedly, ten times or more. The chain links TRBV20-1 to TRBJ2-1; D tentatively reads TRBD1 or TRBD2 (6 bases each). The germline V and J ends were trimmed by 3 bases and 0 bases, with 12 bases remaining between them. From germline, CDR1 is DFQATT and CDR2 SNEGSKA (reference sequence). The CDR3 is made up of 15 amino acids. The CDR3 bases are TGCAGTGCTAGGAAGGGGGGAGCCTCCTACAATGAGCAGTTCTTC. Translated, it gives CSARKGGASYNEQFF.

This clonotype came up many times. The chain employs TRBV12-3 or TRBV12-4 and TRBJ2-7; D is unresolved. The V end lost 0 bases, the J end lost 2 bases, and 11 bases lay between the germline ends. The CDR3 loop spans 15 amino acids. The CDR3 loop reads CASSLARTVTYEQYF. DNA for the CDR3: TGTGCCAGCAGTTTAGCCCGTACAGTGACCTACGAGCAGTACTTC.

The table lists this clonotype with many counts. V gene TRBV3-1 combines with J gene TRBJ1-3; D gene ambiguous. The V end was cut by 4 bases, the J end by 4 bases, with 14 bases between. CDR1 and CDR2 (germline): LGHDT, YNNKEL (reference sequence). The CDR3 has 15 residues. CDR3 coding DNA: TGTGCCAGCAGCCGCCCGCGGGGATCGGGAAACACCATATATTTT. Translating gives CASSRPRGSGNTIYF.

This clonotype was recorded a few times. This sequence joins TRBV11-3 and TRBJ1-2, with D possibly matching TRBD1 (5 bases). Germline CDR1 reads SGHNT; CDR2 reads YENEEA. V was trimmed by 1 base and J by 4 bases, leaving 10 bases between them. The CDR3 runs to 14 residues. CDR3 region: CASSLGGSSYGYTF. The CDR3, as DNA: TGTGCCAGCAGCTTAGGGGGCAGTAGCTATGGCTACACCTTC.

This clonotype was picked up one time. This may be a read error, as it is one base from a much larger clone. The genes are TRBV7-8 and TRBJ2-7; a weak D match, TRBD2 (6 bases). Germline CDR1 reads SGHVS; CDR2 reads FQNEAQ. The CDR3 spans 14 residues. Trimming removed 6 bases at V and 4 bases at J, with 16 bases between. This CDR3 reads CASRTPGRGYEQYF. The DNA for the CDR3 is TGTGCCAGCAGAACACCGGGACGGGGGTACGAGCAGTACTTC.

This chain joins TRBV28 and TRBJ2-4; D gene uncertain. The V gene lost 2 bases and the J gene lost 6 bases, with 2 bases spanning the gap. The CDR3 extends over 11 amino acids. Per the germline V gene, CDR1 is MDHEN and CDR2 is SYDVKM. CDR3 in DNA: TGTGCCAGCAGTTTAGGAAACATTCAGTACTTC. Translation gives CASSLGNIQYF. The variable domain in full, completed from reference TRBV28 and TRBJ2-4, reads DVKVTQSSRYLVKRTGEKVFLECVQDMDHENMFWYRQDPGLGLRLIYFSYDVKMKEKGDIPEGYSVSREKKERFSLILESASTNQTSMYLCASSLGNIQYFGAGTRLSVL.

This clonotype has ten or more counts. The V gene is TRBV6-1, the J gene TRBJ2-7; D perhaps matches TRBD1 (6 bases). This CDR3 has 13 residues. Germline V gene lookup returns CDR1 MNHNS and CDR2 SASEGT. The V end was cut by 6 bases, the J end by 0 bases, with 9 bases between. CDR3 sequence (DNA): TGTGCCAGCAGATCGACAGGCTCCTACGAGCAGTACTTC. This sequence encodes CASRSTGSYEQYF.

This chain links TRBV6-1 with TRBJ1-1, with 7 bases lining up with TRBD1. The CDR3 sequence is 12 residues long. Germline CDR1 is MNHNS and CDR2 is SASEGT. The junction had 6 bases not matched to a gene; V was cut back by 10 bases and J by 4 bases. The CDR3 loop is CAINTGVTEAFF. In DNA form, the CDR3 reads TGTGCCATTAATACAGGGGTCACTGAAGCTTTCTTT.

This clonotype was observed at least ten times. The chain recombines TRBV7-2 with TRBJ2-5, with 9 bases identical to TRBD1. The CDR3 extends over 15 amino acids. The V segment lost 5 bases and the J segment 3 bases; nucleotides outside the gene matches: 7. Germline CDR1 and CDR2: SGHTA and FQGNSA. The CDR3 here is CASSDRDRVKETQYF. CDR3 bases: TGTGCCAGCAGCGACCGGGACAGGGTGAAAGAGACCCAGTACTTC. Looking up the rest from reference TRBV7-2 and TRBJ2-5 gives the full variable domain: GAGVSQSPSNKVTEKGKDVELRCDPISGHTALYWYRQSLGQGLEFLIYFQGNSAPDKSGLPSDRFSAERTGGSVSTLTIQRTQQEDSAVYLCASSDRDRVKETQYFGPGTRLLVL.

This clonotype showed up just a few times. The chain has TRBV5-4 and TRBJ1-1, with D possibly being TRBD1 (5 bases). Germline values: CDR1 SGHNT, CDR2 YYREEE (reference sequence). This CDR3 has 15 residues. The V and J ends lost 5 bases and 0 bases respectively, with 14 bases between them. The CDR3 protein is CASRGGESMNTEAFF. DNA for the CDR3: TGTGCCAGCAGAGGAGGGGAAAGTATGAACACTGAAGCTTTCTTT.

This clonotype was picked up a small number of times. The rearrangement links TRBV7-8 to TRBJ2-3, with D possibly matching TRBD2 (7 bases). Germline assignment: CDR1 SGHVS and CDR2 FQNEAQ. This CDR3 is built from 16 residues. Trimming stripped 8 bases from V and 2 bases from J, with 20 bases between. The CDR3 region is CASALKGDYTTDTQYF. The DNA for the CDR3 is TGTGCCAGCGCATTAAAGGGGGACTACACCACAGATACGCAGTATTTT.

This clonotype was recorded a few times. The chain uses TRBV4-3 and TRBJ2-1; D could derive from TRBD1 or TRBD2 (6 bases each). CDR3 length: 18 residues. Trimming left V 0 bases short and J 1 base short, with 16 bases between. Germline CDR1 is LGHNA and CDR2 is YSLEER. The CDR3, as DNA: TGCGCCAGCAGCCAAGATGGGGGGCGGGCCTCTTCCTACAATGAGCAGTTCTTC. It codes for CASSQDGGRASSYNEQFF.

The V and J genes are TRBV13 and TRBJ2-7, with D perhaps TRBD1 or TRBD2 (6 bases each). V lost 5 bases, J lost 3 bases, and 14 bases lay in between. CDR1 PRHDT and CDR2 FYEKMQ come from the germline V gene (reference sequence). The CDR3 spans 14 residues. CDR3 in DNA: TGTGCCAGCAGCCCGGGGGACACCCTCTACGAGCAGTACTTC. It translates to CASSPGDTLYEQYF.

The chain links TRBV20-1 to TRBJ2-3; TRBD2 aligns across 9 bases. V lost 0 bases to trimming and J lost 1 base; unmatched junction nucleotides: 5. Germline CDR1 and CDR2: DFQATT and SNEGSKA (reference sequence). This CDR3 spans 16 amino acids. The CDR3 is CSARDPASGGTDTQYF. CDR3 nucleotide sequence: TGCAGTGCTAGAGATCCGGCTAGCGGGGGCACAGATACGCAGTATTTT.

The rearrangement links TRBV20-1 to TRBJ2-3; 10 bases map to TRBD2. The CDR3 consists of 15 residues. The V and J ends lost 3 bases and 2 bases, in that order; junction bases with no gene match: 5. Germline CDR1 DFQATT, CDR2 SNEGSKA (reference sequence). The CDR3: CSASILAGVTDTQYF. The CDR3 DNA is TGCAGTGCTAGTATCCTAGCGGGGGTCACAGATACGCAGTATTTT.

This clonotype was seen a handful of times. The rearrangement links TRBV6-1 to TRBJ1-2; 7 nucleotides match TRBD1. Per the germline V gene, CDR1 is MNHNS and CDR2 is SASEGT. The CDR3 contains 13 residues. V lost 5 bases, J lost 8 bases, and 8 bases stayed unmatched. The CDR3 DNA reads as TGTGCCAGCAGTTCCGCAGGGGGGCCAGGCTACACCTTC. Translated: CASSSAGGPGYTF.

The chain joins TRBV5-1 to TRBJ2-1; tentatively, D is TRBD1 or TRBD2 (5 bases each). The DNA matches TRBJ2-7 better at its end, which makes the J call doubtful. This CDR3 comprises 16 residues. Germline loops: CDR1 SGHRS, CDR2 YFSETQ. The CDR3, as DNA: TGCGCCAGCAGCTTGGCAGGGACCTTCTCCTACAATGAGCAGTACTTC. Translated, it gives CASSLAGTFSYNEQYF.

This clonotype was counted ten times or more. The gene calls are TRBV9 and TRBJ2-1; TRBD2 matches 10 bases. This CDR3 spans 15 amino acids. The germline V gene has CDR1 SGDLS and CDR2 YYNGEE. V was clipped by 3 bases and J by 7 bases; unmatched bases: 7. CDR3 coding DNA: TGTGCCAGCAGCGCCAGCGGGAGGGCCGCGAATGAGCAGTTCTTC. It translates to CASSASGRAANEQFF.

This clonotype was observed a few times. A read error is possible here, since a much larger clone lies one base away. The chain has TRBV3-1 and TRBJ2-2, with D unresolved. CDR1 is LGHDT and CDR2 is YNNKEL in the germline V gene (reference sequence). The V gene lost 1 base and the J gene lost 3 bases, with 6 bases spanning the gap. CDR3 length: 14 amino acids. CDR3 loop: CASSQVLDTGELFF. CDR3 nucleotide sequence: TGTGCCAGCAGCCAAGTACTTGACACCGGGGAGCTGTTTTTT.

This clonotype was detected a few times. The chain has TRBV20-1 and TRBJ2-2, with 9 bases lining up with TRBD2. The CDR3 contains 15 residues. V lost 1 base to trimming and J lost 1 base; unmatched junction nucleotides: 1. The germline V gene encodes CDR1 DFQATT and CDR2 SNEGSKA (reference sequence). CDR3 loop: CSARASGMNTGELFF. The DNA for the CDR3 is TGCAGTGCTAGAGCTAGCGGGATGAACACCGGGGAGCTGTTTTTT.

This clonotype was seen ten or more times. The chain carries TRBV6-1 and TRBJ2-3; D is tentatively TRBD1 or TRBD2 (6 bases each). Trimming removed 5 bases at V and 2 bases at J, with 23 bases between. The CDR3 is 18 amino acids. Germline assignment: CDR1 MNHNS and CDR2 SASEGT. DNA for the CDR3: TGTGCCAGCAGTTATTTGATGACTGAGGGGGGCCCCACAGATACGCAGTATTTT. Residues: CASSYLMTEGGPTDTQYF.

The table lists this clonotype with a few counts. This chain joins TRBV6-1 and TRBJ2-3, with TRBD1 matching over 10 bases. V trimming: 2 bases; J trimming: 5 bases; junction bases outside the gene matches: 4. Germline assignment: CDR1 MNHNS and CDR2 SASEGT. This CDR3 is 15 amino acids long. The CDR3 DNA is TGTGCCAGCAGTGAATCTAGGACAGGGGGAGATACGCAGTATTTT. This gives the protein CASSESRTGGDTQYF.

Ten or more counts support this clonotype. CDR3 amino acids: CASTGQGAGGYTF. In nucleotides, the CDR3 is TGTGCCAGCACGGGACAGGGGGCAGGAGGCTACACCTTC. V and J are TRBV2 and TRBJ1-2; 12 positions match TRBD1. CDR3 length equals 13 residues. V shed 7 bases, J shed 8 bases, and the junction held 5 bases outside the gene matches. Germline CDR1 is SNHLY and CDR2 is FYNNEI.